The T cell receptor (beta chain) described here comes from a study of T cells after yellow fever vaccination. This clonotype was counted only a few times. CDR1 DFQATT and CDR2 SNEGSKA come from the germline V gene (reference sequence). There are 11 residues in the CDR3. The V gene lost 6 bases and the J gene lost 2 bases, with 8 bases spanning the gap. Each CDR3 protein gets one entry after TCRdb re-called the 5' RACE reads with MiXCR. The data hold just under 600,000 distinct CDR3 sequences, with around an eighth observed a single time. The sequencing here drew on PBMCs, taken on the day of the yellow fever booster vaccination. The clonotype was recovered from a man in his thirties or forties who received the YFV17D yellow fever vaccine. The chain combines TRBV20-1 with TRBJ2-7; D unresolved. The CDR3 DNA follows: TGCAGTGCCTCCCAACCCTACGAGCAGTACTTC. It encodes CSASQPYEQYF.